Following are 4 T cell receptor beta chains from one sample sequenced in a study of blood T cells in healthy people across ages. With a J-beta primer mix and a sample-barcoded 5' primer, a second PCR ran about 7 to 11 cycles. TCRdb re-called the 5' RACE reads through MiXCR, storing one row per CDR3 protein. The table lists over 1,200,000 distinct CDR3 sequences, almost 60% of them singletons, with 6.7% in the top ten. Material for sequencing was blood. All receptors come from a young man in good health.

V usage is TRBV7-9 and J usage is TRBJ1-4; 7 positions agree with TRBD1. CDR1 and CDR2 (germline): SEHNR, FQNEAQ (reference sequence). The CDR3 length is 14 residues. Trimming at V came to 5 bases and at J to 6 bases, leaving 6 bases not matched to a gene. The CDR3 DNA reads TGTGCCAGCAGCCCGACAGGGCTTTATGAAAAACTGTTTTTT. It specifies CASSPTGLYEKLFF.

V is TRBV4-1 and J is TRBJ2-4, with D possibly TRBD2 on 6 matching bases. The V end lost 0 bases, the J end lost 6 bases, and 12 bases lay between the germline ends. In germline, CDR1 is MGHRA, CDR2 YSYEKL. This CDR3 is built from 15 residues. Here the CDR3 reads CASSQEGGVGNIQYF. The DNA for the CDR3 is TGCGCCAGCAGCCAAGAAGGAGGGGTTGGAAACATTCAGTACTTC.

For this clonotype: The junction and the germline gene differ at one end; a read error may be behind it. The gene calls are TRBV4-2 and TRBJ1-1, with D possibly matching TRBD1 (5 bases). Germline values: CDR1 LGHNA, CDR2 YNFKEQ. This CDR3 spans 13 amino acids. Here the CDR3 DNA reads TGTGTCAGCAGCCCGGGGGAGAACACTGAAGCTTTCTTT. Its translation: CVSSPGENTEAFF.

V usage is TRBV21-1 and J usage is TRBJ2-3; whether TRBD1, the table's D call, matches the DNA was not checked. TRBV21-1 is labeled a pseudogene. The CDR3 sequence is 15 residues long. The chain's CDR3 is CASYRDRRSTDTQYF. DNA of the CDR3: TGTGCCAGCTACCGGGACAGGAGGAGCACAGATACGCAGTATTTT.